This TCR beta chain was documented in a study of early T cells in non-severe SARS-CoV-2 infection. Study summary: Unsorted whole blood bulk RNA was sequenced, with unpaired chains.

The TCR library protocol was used to attach unique molecular identifiers. These identifiers were attached to individual cDNA molecules. TCRdb independently ran MiXCR on the 5' RACE reads; one entry per CDR3 protein. This sample carries about 34,000 distinct CDR3 sequences, around 5.6% of them seen once, and the ten largest clones take around 7%. This clonotype showed up just a few times. Its antigen is as yet unknown. Study results and caveats: The study's VDJdb matching favored anti-spike CD8 responses and missed private and CD4 specificities.

The V end lost 1 base, the J end lost 4 bases, and 10 bases lay between the germline ends. Germline loops: CDR1 LGHDT, CDR2 YNNKEL (reference sequence). This CDR3 has 14 amino acids. This TCR derives from an adult who was a healthcare worker with PCR-confirmed SARS-CoV-2 infection or an uninfected control (not recorded which). The J gene is TRBJ1-1, the V gene TRBV3-1; possibly TRBD1 for D (6 bases). Sequencing used whole blood. This CDR3 is CASSQVGGGTEAFF. CDR3 DNA sequence: TGTGCCAGCAGCCAAGTAGGAGGGGGCACTGAAGCTTTCTTT.